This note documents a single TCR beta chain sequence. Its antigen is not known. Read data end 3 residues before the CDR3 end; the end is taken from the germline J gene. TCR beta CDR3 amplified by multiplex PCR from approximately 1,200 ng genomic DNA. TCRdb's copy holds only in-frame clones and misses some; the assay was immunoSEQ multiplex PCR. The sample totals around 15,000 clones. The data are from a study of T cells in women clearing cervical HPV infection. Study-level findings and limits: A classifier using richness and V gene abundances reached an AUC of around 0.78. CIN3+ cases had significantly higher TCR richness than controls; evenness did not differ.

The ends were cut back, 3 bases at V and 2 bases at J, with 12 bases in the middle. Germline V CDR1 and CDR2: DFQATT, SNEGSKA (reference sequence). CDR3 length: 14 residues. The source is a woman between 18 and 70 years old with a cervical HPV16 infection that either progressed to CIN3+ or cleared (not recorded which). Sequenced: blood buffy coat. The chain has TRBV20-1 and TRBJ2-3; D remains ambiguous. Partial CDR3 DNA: TGCAGTGCTAGTAGGGCCTCGTCCACAGATACG. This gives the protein CSASRASSTDT. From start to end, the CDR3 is CSASRASSTDTQYF.